This T cell receptor (beta chain) was recorded in a study of T-cell reconstitution after alpha-beta-depleted transplantation in children. V lost 3 bases and J lost 0, with 13 bases in between. The CDR3 sequence is 15 residues long. CDR1 and CDR2 (germline): GTSNPN, SVGIG (reference sequence). Preparation of the TCRbeta library involved a method that used unique molecular identifiers. TCRdb reprocessed the PCR reads with MiXCR, giving one entry per CDR3 protein. The table shows about 480,000 distinct CDR3 sequences, with around 13% occurring only once. The receptor comes from a human donor who donated a stem cell graft to a child with combined immunodeficiency. The chain couples TRBV30 to TRBJ2-3, with a weak D call TRBD1 (5 bases). The input for sequencing was PBMCs from the stem cell graft donor, taken from the stem cell graft. The CDR3 nucleotides are TGTGCCTGGAGAAGGGGTTCTTCTAGCACAGATACGCAGTATTTT. Protein: CAWRRGSSSTDTQYF.